The 31 T cell receptor beta chains given below trace back to one sample, sequenced in a study of response to subunit inactivated influenza vaccine. One entry per CDR3 protein, called by TCRdb with MiXCR from the RT-PCR reads. The table has more than 150,000 distinct CDR3 sequences, about 10% seen once; the top ten hold approximately 39%. Sequencing used CD8+ T cells sorted from PBMCs, obtained roughly 24 months after vaccination. The receptors come from a man between 50 and 69 years old who received an inactivated influenza vaccine.

This clonotype was counted once. The chain uses TRBV4-2 and TRBJ1-1; 10 bases map to TRBD1. J was trimmed by 1 base and V by 0 bases; bases with no gene match: 5. CDR3 size: 17 residues. Germline assignment: CDR1 LGHNA and CDR2 YNFKEQ. The CDR3 nucleotides are TGTGCCAGCAGCCAAGAGGATCGGACAGGGGGGAACACTGAAGCTTTCTTT. It translates to CASSQEDRTGGNTEAFF.

As concerns this clonotype: This may come from a read error, since a much larger clone is one base off. The J gene is TRBJ1-4, the V gene TRBV5-1; D is uncertain. The V and J ends lost 4 bases and 6 bases respectively, with 10 bases between them. CDR1 SGHRS and CDR2 YFSETQ come from the germline V gene. CDR3 length: 13 amino acids. The CDR3 here is CASSGPGDEKLFF. CDR3 DNA: TGCGCCAGCAGCGGACCGGGCGATGAAAAACTGTTTTTT.

V and J are TRBV12-3 or TRBV12-4 and TRBJ2-3, with D maybe TRBD2 (5 bases). Trimming took off 7 bases at V and 6 bases at J, with 11 bases between the two ends. The CDR3 runs to 12 residues. In DNA form, the CDR3 reads TGTGCCAGCAACCGGGGTCGGGATACGCAGTATTTT. It translates to CASNRGRDTQYF.

This clonotype appeared a single time. A read error may account for a junction end that differs from germline. The chain uses TRBV7-2 and TRBJ1-1; D perhaps matches TRBD1 (6 bases). Germline V gene data show CDR1 as SGHTA and CDR2 as FQGNSA. The CDR3 sequence is 15 residues long. CDR3 protein: CAISLAWGQNTEAFF. CDR3 nucleotide sequence: TGTGCCATCAGCTTAGCCTGGGGGCAGAACACTGAAGCTTTCTTT.

This clonotype showed up just a few times. The chain carries TRBV20-1 and TRBJ1-2, with D perhaps TRBD1 (6 bases). Germline lookup yields CDR1 DFQATT and CDR2 SNEGSKA (reference sequence). The V end lost 0 bases, the J end lost 5 bases, and 16 bases lay between the germline ends. The CDR3 covers 15 residues. For the CDR3, the DNA is TGCAGTGCTAGAGAGGGAGGGGGGCCTGAATATGGCTACACCTTC. This codes for CSAREGGGPEYGYTF.

Only a few counts were recorded for this clonotype. The V and J genes are TRBV7-2 and TRBJ2-7; 8 bases align to TRBD2. Looked up from germline, CDR1 is SGHTA and CDR2 is FQGNSA. The CDR3 contains 14 residues. The trim removed 2 bases at V and 2 bases at J, leaving 2 bases unmatched. In DNA, the CDR3 is TGTGCCAGCAGCTTACTCGGGGGGGCCTACGAGCAGTACTTC. Its protein is CASSLLGGAYEQYF.

The chain links TRBV11-2 to TRBJ1-2; possibly TRBD1 for D (6 bases). Germline CDR1 reads SGHAT; CDR2 reads FQNNGV. V lost 5 bases and J lost 0, with 13 bases in between. The CDR3 is made up of 15 amino acids. CDR3 protein: CASSPWTASNYGYTF. CDR3 nucleotides: TGTGCCAGCAGCCCCTGGACAGCCTCTAACTATGGCTACACCTTC.

The V and J genes are TRBV6-5 and TRBJ2-5, with D unclear. Germline CDR1 is MNHEY and CDR2 is SVGAGI. Trimming took off 3 bases at V and 2 bases at J, with 10 bases between the two ends. This CDR3 contains 14 residues. This CDR3 reads CASSYGVGQETQYF. The CDR3 DNA follows: TGTGCCAGCAGTTATGGGGTAGGGCAAGAGACCCAGTACTTC.

The sample holds many counts of this clonotype. The V gene is TRBV4-3, the J gene TRBJ2-1; 7 nucleotides match TRBD2. The ends lost 0 bases at V and 5 bases at J; junction bases unmatched: 10. The germline V gene has CDR1 LGHNA and CDR2 YSLEER. The CDR3 loop spans 17 amino acids. CDR3 residues: CASSQDVQREVHNEQFF. The CDR3 DNA is TGCGCCAGCAGCCAAGATGTCCAGCGGGAAGTTCACAATGAGCAGTTCTTC.

This clonotype was seen only a few times. V and J are TRBV9 and TRBJ1-1; D call uncertain. V gave up 2 bases and J gave up 4 bases, with 12 bases separating them. Germline V gene data show CDR1 as SGDLS and CDR2 as YYNGEE. This CDR3 is built from 14 residues. CDR3 in amino acids: CASSVSSGPTEAFF. In nucleotides, the CDR3 is TGTGCCAGCAGCGTGAGCTCCGGGCCCACTGAAGCTTTCTTT. The full variable domain, completed using reference TRBV9 and TRBJ1-1, is DSGVTQTPKHLITATGQRVTLRCSPRSGDLSVYWYQQSLDQGLQFLIQYYNGEERAKGNILERFSAQQFPDLHSELNLSSLELGDSALYFCASSVSSGPTEAFFGQGTRLTVV.

The sample holds many counts of this clonotype. This sequence joins TRBV12-3 or TRBV12-4 and TRBJ2-1; 8 bases map to TRBD1. Trimming at V came to 11 bases and at J to 7 bases, leaving 13 bases not matched to a gene. This CDR3 has 14 residues. CDR3 protein: CAEVLGQAGNEQFF. Written as DNA, the CDR3 is TGTGCCGAAGTTCTGGGACAGGCGGGAAATGAGCAGTTCTTC.

J is TRBJ1-1 and V is TRBV10-2; TRBD1 might be the D (5 bases). Trimming removed 6 bases from V and 0 bases from J, with 11 bases in between. CDR3 length: 14 amino acids. Germline-derived CDR1 and CDR2 are WSHSY and SAAADI. CDR3 sequence (DNA): TGCGCCAGCAGGGGCGCGGGGCTGAACACTGAAGCTTTCTTT. Translation: CASRGAGLNTEAFF.

In this sample, this clonotype turned up a few times. The V call is TRBV20-1, the J call TRBJ2-4; possible D gene TRBD1, 6 bases. Germline V gene lookup returns CDR1 DFQATT and CDR2 SNEGSKA (reference sequence). Trimming took off 3 bases at V and 6 bases at J, with 21 bases between the two ends. The CDR3 consists of 16 residues. The CDR3, as DNA: TGCAGTGCTAGCCCCTTTTTTGACAGGACGGGAAACATTCAGTACTTC. Protein product: CSASPFFDRTGNIQYF.

This clonotype was counted a few times. The rearrangement uses TRBV6-1 and TRBJ2-7, with D possibly being TRBD2 (6 bases). Germline V gene data show CDR1 as MNHNS and CDR2 as SASEGT. CDR3 size: 13 residues. V was trimmed by 9 bases and J by 2 bases, leaving 14 bases between them. The CDR3, as DNA: TGTGCCAGAACTCCGGGACTCGCCTACGAGCAGTACTTC. Translation gives CARTPGLAYEQYF.

The chain combines TRBV11-1 with TRBJ2-1; TRBD1 agrees at 8 bases. V shed 3 bases, J shed 3 bases, and the junction held 19 bases outside the gene matches. The germline V gene has CDR1 SGHAT and CDR2 FQDESV (reference sequence). The CDR3 is 20 amino acids. The CDR3 nucleotides read TGTGCCAGCAGCTTCCCAATAGCCTCGACAGGGGCAGGGGACTACAATGAGCAGTTCTTC. Its translation is CASSFPIASTGAGDYNEQFF.

The table lists this clonotype with many counts. This chain uses TRBV4-2 with TRBJ2-3; D remains unclear. Deletions cut 1 base from V and 4 bases from J, with 9 bases between. The CDR3 loop spans 14 amino acids. Germline lookup yields CDR1 LGHNA and CDR2 YNFKEQ. The CDR3 protein is CASSQGLAPDTQYF. Written as DNA, the CDR3 is TGTGCCAGCAGCCAAGGACTGGCTCCAGATACGCAGTATTTT.

This chain uses TRBV5-5 with TRBJ1-4; D gene uncertain. V lost 0 bases and J 0 bases, leaving 9 bases between the germline ends. Germline V gives CDR1 SGHKS, CDR2 YYEKEE (reference sequence). The CDR3 is 16 amino acids. CDR3 sequence reads: CASSLAMWTTNEKLFF. The CDR3 DNA sequence: TGTGCCAGCAGCTTGGCCATGTGGACAACTAATGAAAAACTGTTTTTT.

This clonotype has just a few counts. The CDR3 DNA is TGTGCCAGCGCTTCTTACACCGGGGAGCTGTTTTTT. Protein product: CASASYTGELFF. The V and J genes are TRBV27 and TRBJ2-2, with D unresolved. Germline CDR1 and CDR2: MNHEY and SMNVEV (reference sequence). This CDR3 has 12 residues. The V end lost 8 bases, the J end lost 3 bases, and 7 bases lay between the germline ends.

This clonotype was found a few times. The J gene is TRBJ2-3, the V gene TRBV5-1, with 13 bases identical to TRBD2. The CDR3 consists of 18 residues. Trimming took 4 bases from V and 0 from J; bases not matched to a gene: 8. CDR1 SGHRS and CDR2 YFSETQ come from the germline V gene. The CDR3 here is CASSPPTSGRASTDTQYF. CDR3 sequence (DNA): TGCGCCAGCAGCCCTCCTACTAGCGGGAGGGCTAGCACAGATACGCAGTATTTT.

In this sample, this clonotype turned up a few times. The rearrangement joins TRBV11-1 to TRBJ1-1; TRBD1 is a possible D gene (6 bases). The CDR3 is made up of 18 amino acids. V was clipped by 1 base and J by 1 base, with 19 bases between them. The germline V gene encodes CDR1 SGHAT and CDR2 FQDESV (reference sequence). The CDR3: CASSLVSWGQGRNTEAFF. CDR3 DNA: TGTGCCAGCAGCTTAGTATCCTGGGGGCAGGGAAGGAACACTGAAGCTTTCTTT.

This clonotype was counted between two and nine times. The chain has TRBV7-2 and TRBJ2-3; 9 bases are shared with TRBD2. Germline V lookup: CDR1 SGHTA, CDR2 FQGNSA. There are 16 residues in the CDR3. After removal of 5 bases from V and 2 bases from J, the junction contained 8 bases not matched to a gene. This CDR3 reads CASSPGLAPNTDTQYF. DNA for the CDR3: TGTGCCAGCAGCCCAGGACTAGCGCCTAACACAGATACGCAGTATTTT.

The rearrangement joins TRBV11-2 to TRBJ2-7, with D perhaps TRBD2 (6 bases). Germline V gives CDR1 SGHAT, CDR2 FQNNGV. Trimming removed 4 bases at V and 0 bases at J, with 10 bases between. This CDR3 spans 14 amino acids. The CDR3 bases are TGTGCCAGCAGCTCCTGGAGGGGCTCCTACGAGCAGTACTTC. This codes for CASSSWRGSYEQYF.

This clonotype occurred a few times. DNA of the CDR3: TGTGCCACCCAGGTTGGGACTGAAGCTTTCTTT. Encoded protein: CATQVGTEAFF. This chain links TRBV10-3 with TRBJ1-1; the D is unclear. This CDR3 has 11 amino acids. Germline lookup yields CDR1 ENHRY and CDR2 SYGVKD. Trimming took off 10 bases at V and 5 bases at J, with 11 bases between the two ends.

Only a few counts were recorded for this clonotype. The gene calls are TRBV20-1 and TRBJ2-2, with TRBD2 matching over 7 bases. With V trimmed by 4 bases and J by 2 bases, 10 bases remained unmatched. CDR1 and CDR2 (germline): DFQATT, SNEGSKA (reference sequence). This CDR3 comprises 16 residues. CDR3 in DNA: TGCAGTGCTACTCACCGCGGGGGTTCTAACACCGGGGAGCTGTTTTTT. Translated: CSATHRGGSNTGELFF.

This clonotype was seen at least ten times. CDR3 sequence reads: CSVANTGELFF. The DNA for the CDR3 is TGCAGCGTTGCCAACACCGGGGAGCTGTTTTTT. The chain has TRBV29-1 and TRBJ2-2; D ambiguous. CDR1 and CDR2 (germline): SQVTM, ANQGSEA. This CDR3 spans 11 amino acids. V was clipped by 4 bases and J by 2 bases, with 2 bases between them.

The table lists this clonotype with a count of one. This sequence joins TRBV28 and TRBJ2-5; 12 nucleotides align to TRBD2. The CDR3 is 15 amino acids. V lost 8 bases and J lost 5; bases outside the gene matches: 9. CDR1 is MDHEN, CDR2 SYDVKM, per germline. Here the CDR3 reads CASCPLAGGFETQYF. As DNA, the CDR3 is TGTGCCAGCTGCCCACTAGCGGGAGGATTCGAGACCCAGTACTTC.

This clonotype was recorded a few times. V is TRBV11-2 and J is TRBJ2-2; no firm D call. The germline V gene has CDR1 SGHAT and CDR2 FQNNGV. The CDR3 is 14 amino acids. The V gene lost 2 bases and the J gene lost 4 bases, with 8 bases spanning the gap. The DNA for the CDR3 is TGTGCCAGCAGCTTAAAGGGCGGCACCGGGGAGCTGTTTTTT. Encoded protein: CASSLKGGTGELFF. Variable domain in full (rest from reference TRBV11-2 and TRBJ2-2): EAGVAQSPRYKIIEKRQSVAFWCNPISGHATLYWYQQILGQGPKLLIQFQNNGVVDDSQLPKDRFSAERLKGVDSTLKIQPAKLEDSAVYLCASSLKGGTGELFFGEGSRLTVL.

This clonotype occurred a few times. This chain links TRBV20-1 with TRBJ2-7, with 8 bases identical to TRBD1. CDR1 and CDR2 from the germline V gene are DFQATT and SNEGSKA (reference sequence). V trimming: 6 bases; J trimming: 0 bases; junction bases outside the gene matches: 4. This CDR3 is built from 13 residues. CDR3 region: CSATGGSSYEQYF. The CDR3 DNA reads as TGCAGTGCAACAGGGGGGAGCTCCTACGAGCAGTACTTC.

This clonotype was seen only a few times. This sequence joins TRBV7-3 and TRBJ2-1, with 11 positions matching TRBD1. Looked up from germline, CDR1 is SGHTA and CDR2 is FQGTGA. The ends lost 5 bases at V and 7 bases at J; junction bases unmatched: 7. The CDR3 is made up of 15 amino acids. DNA of the CDR3: TGTGCCAGCAGCCGACCGGGACAGGGGGTAAATGAGCAGTTCTTC. Translating it yields CASSRPGQGVNEQFF.

This clonotype showed up many times. This chain connects TRBV19 to TRBJ2-7; 11 bases match TRBD1. The CDR3 totals 13 residues. Unmatched junction bases numbered 1, after V lost 8 bases and J lost 1 base. Per the germline V gene, CDR1 is LNHDA and CDR2 is SQIVND (reference sequence). For the CDR3, the DNA is TGTGCCAGTCGGGACAGGGGGTCCTACGAGCAGTACTTC. Residues: CASRDRGSYEQYF.

This clonotype was seen only a few times. The chain joins TRBV29-1 to TRBJ2-7, with 10 positions matching TRBD2. CDR1 and CDR2 (germline): SQVTM, ANQGSEA. This CDR3 is 15 amino acids long. Trimming cost V 3 bases and J 7 bases; bases outside gene matches: 12. The CDR3 DNA reads TGCAGCGTTGAGTTGGTGGGAGCGGGAGGGGAAGAGCAGTACTTC. Translation: CSVELVGAGGEEQYF.